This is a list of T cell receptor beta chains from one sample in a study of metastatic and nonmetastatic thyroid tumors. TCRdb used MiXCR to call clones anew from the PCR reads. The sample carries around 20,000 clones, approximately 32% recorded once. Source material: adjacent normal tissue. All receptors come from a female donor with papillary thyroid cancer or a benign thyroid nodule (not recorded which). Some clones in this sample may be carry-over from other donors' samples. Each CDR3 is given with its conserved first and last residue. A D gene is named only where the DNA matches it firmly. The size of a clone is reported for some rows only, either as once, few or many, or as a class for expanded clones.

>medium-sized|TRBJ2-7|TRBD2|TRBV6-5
CASSYSGGGDYEQYF
TGTGCCAGCAGTTACTCGGGCGGGGGGGATTACGAGCAGTACTTC
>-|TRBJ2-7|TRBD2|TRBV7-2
CASSSVAGGHEQYF
TGTGCCAGCAGCTCCGTGGCGGGAGGGCACGAGCAGTACTTC
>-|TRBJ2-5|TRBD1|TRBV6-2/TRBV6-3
CASSHGTALYQETQYF
TGTGCCAGCAGTCATGGGACAGCTTTGTACCAAGAGACCCAGTACTTC
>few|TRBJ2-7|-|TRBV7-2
CASSIDSIEQYF
TGTGCCAGCAGCATCGACAGCATAGAGCAGTACTTC
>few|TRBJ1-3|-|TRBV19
CASSPTGGNTIYF
TGTGCCAGTAGCCCTACAGGGGGAAACACCATATATTTT
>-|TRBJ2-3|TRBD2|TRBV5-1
CASSLGTSGETDTQYF
TGCGCCAGCAGCTTGGGCACTAGCGGCGAAACAGATACGCAGTATTTT
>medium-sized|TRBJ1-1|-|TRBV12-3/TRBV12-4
CASSPDGNTEAFF
TGTGCCAGCAGCCCGGACGGGAACACTGAAGCTTTCTTT
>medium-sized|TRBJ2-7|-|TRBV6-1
CASGGGYSYEQYF
TGTGCCAGCGGGGGGGGCTACTCCTACGAGCAGTACTTC
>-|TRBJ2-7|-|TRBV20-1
CSARGGRDYEQYF
TGCAGTGCTAGAGGCGGGCGAGACTACGAGCAGTACTTC
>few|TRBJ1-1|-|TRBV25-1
CATAGHWATFF
TGTGCCACCGCTGGGCATTGGGCAACTTTCTTT
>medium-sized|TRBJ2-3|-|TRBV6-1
CASQIQGTGTDTQYF
TGTGCCAGCCAAATCCAGGGTACTGGCACAGATACGCAGTATTTT
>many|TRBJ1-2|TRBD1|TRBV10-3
CATLAGTGVYGYTF
TGTGCCACCCTAGCCGGGACAGGGGTCTATGGCTACACCTTC
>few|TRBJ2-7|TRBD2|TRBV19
CAIMGLSGEQYF
TGTGCCATAATGGGACTAAGCGGCGAGCAGTACTTC
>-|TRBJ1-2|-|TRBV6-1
CASSPGYYGYTF
TGTGCCAGCAGTCCAGGGTACTATGGCTACACCTTC
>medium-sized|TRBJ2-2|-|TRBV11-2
CASSLQGGTGELFF
TGTGCCAGCAGCTTACAGGGAGGCACCGGGGAGCTGTTTTTT
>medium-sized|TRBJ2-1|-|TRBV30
CAWTLGLRRFF
TGTGCCTGGACCCTGGGCCTTAGGCGGTTCTTC
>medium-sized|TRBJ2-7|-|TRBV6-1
CASSEGSSVLGEQYF
TGTGCCAGCAGTGAAGGCTCCTCCGTTCTGGGCGAGCAGTACTTC
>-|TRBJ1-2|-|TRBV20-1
CSARIRGGMGGYTF
TGCAGTGCTAGAATCAGGGGAGGCATGGGTGGCTACACCTTC
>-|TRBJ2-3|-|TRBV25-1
CASSDAFITDTQYF
TGTGCCAGCAGTGATGCATTTATCACAGATACGCAGTATTTT
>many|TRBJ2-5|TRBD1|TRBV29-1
CSVDRDRVVETQYF
TGCAGCGTTGACCGAGACAGGGTGGTAGAGACCCAGTACTTC
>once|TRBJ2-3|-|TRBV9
CASSAMTVDTQYF
TGTGCCAGCAGCGCTATGACTGTAGATACGCAGTATTTT
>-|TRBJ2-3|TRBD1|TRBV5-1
CASSLGTGGSDTQYF
TGCGCCAGCAGCTTGGGGACAGGGGGCTCGGATACGCAGTATTTT
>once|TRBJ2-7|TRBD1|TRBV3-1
CASSHRGLYEQYF
TGTGCCAGCAGCCATAGGGGGCTGTACGAGCAGTACTTC
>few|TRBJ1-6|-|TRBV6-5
CASSYSVGAYNSPLHF
TGTGCCAGCAGTTACTCGGTTGGAGCTTATAATTCACCCCTCCACTTT
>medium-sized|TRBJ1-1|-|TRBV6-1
CASSELSVAEAFF
TGTGCCAGCAGTGAATTAAGTGTGGCTGAAGCTTTCTTT
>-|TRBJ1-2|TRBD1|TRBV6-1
CASSGTGGIYTF
TGTGCCAGCAGTGGGACAGGGGGAATCTACACCTTC
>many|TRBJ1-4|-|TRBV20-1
CSARDLEGTGEKLFF
TGCAGTGCTAGAGATTTGGAGGGGACGGGTGAAAAACTGTTTTTT
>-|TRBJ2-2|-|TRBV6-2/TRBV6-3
CASTRGLFNTGELFF
TGTGCCAGCACCAGGGGACTTTTTAACACCGGGGAGCTGTTTTTT
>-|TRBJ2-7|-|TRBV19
CASSDGYEQYF
TGTGCCAGTAGTGACGGCTACGAGCAGTACTTC
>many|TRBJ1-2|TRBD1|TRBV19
CASSQHSGQVRNYGYTF
TGTGCCAGTAGTCAACACTCGGGACAGGTTAGGAACTATGGCTACACCTTC
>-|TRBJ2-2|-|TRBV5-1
CASSFGDTGELFF
TGCGCCAGCAGCTTCGGGGACACCGGGGAGCTGTTTTTT
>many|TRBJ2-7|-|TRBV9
CASSITPRSQHEQYF
TGTGCCAGCAGCATTACCCCCAGGTCGCAACACGAGCAGTACTTC
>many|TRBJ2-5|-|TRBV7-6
CASSFGGQRETQYF
TGTGCCAGCAGCTTCGGGGGACAGCGGGAGACCCAGTACTTC
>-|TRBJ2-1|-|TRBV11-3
CVSSLDFTGSGQFF
TGTGTCAGCAGCTTAGACTTTACAGGGTCCGGTCAGTTCTTC
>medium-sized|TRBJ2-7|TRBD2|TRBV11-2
CASSSSPRGGANEQYF
TGTGCCAGCAGCTCCTCCCCCCGCGGGGGGGCAAACGAGCAGTACTTC
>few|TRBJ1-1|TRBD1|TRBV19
CAGTGYGNTEAFF
TGTGCCGGGACAGGGTATGGTAACACTGAAGCTTTCTTT
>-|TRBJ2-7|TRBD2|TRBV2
CASSLGLAGGSYEQYF
TGTGCCAGCAGTCTGGGACTAGCGGGAGGGTCCTACGAGCAGTACTTC
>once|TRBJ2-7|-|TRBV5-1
CASSLINRDRPYEQYF
TGCGCCAGCAGCTTGATCAACAGGGATCGGCCTTACGAGCAGTACTTC
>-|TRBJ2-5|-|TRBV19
CASSTGTKETQYF
TGTGCCAGTAGTACGGGGACCAAAGAGACCCAGTACTTC
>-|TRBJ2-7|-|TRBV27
CASSYQLPGSTGQYF
TGTGCCAGCAGCTACCAACTTCCGGGGTCCACAGGGCAGTACTTC
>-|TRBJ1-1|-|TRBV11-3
CASSLVSDTEAFF
TGTGCCAGCAGCTTAGTTTCGGACACTGAAGCTTTCTTT
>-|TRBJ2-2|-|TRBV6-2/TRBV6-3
CASSYKGGTGELFF
TGTGCCAGCAGTTACAAGGGTGGGACCGGGGAGCTGTTTTTT
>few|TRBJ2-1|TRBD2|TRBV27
CASSSGTSGDNEQFF
TGTGCCAGCAGTTCCGGGACTAGCGGAGACAATGAGCAGTTCTTC
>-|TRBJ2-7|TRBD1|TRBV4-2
CASSQDPLGGSSYEQYF
TGTGCCAGCAGCCAAGATCCCCTAGGGGGCTCTTCCTACGAGCAGTACTTC
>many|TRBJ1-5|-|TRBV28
CASTPQWGLPQHF
TGTGCCAGCACCCCTCAGTGGGGGCTGCCCCAGCATTTT